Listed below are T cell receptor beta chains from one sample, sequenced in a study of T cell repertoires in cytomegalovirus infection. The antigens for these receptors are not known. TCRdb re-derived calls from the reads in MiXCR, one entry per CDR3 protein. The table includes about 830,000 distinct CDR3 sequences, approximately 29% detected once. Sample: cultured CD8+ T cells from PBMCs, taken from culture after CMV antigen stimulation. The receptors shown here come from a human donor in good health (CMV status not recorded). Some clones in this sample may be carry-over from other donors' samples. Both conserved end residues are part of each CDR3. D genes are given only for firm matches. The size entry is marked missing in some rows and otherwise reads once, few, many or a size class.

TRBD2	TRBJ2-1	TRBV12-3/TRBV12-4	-	TGTGCCAGCAGTTTACGGGGACTAGCTCCTGCCTATGAGCAGTTCTTC	CASSLRGLAPAYEQFF
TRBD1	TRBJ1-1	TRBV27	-	TGTGCCAGCAGTTTTCAGGGGGCGAGCACTGAAGCTTTCTTT	CASSFQGASTEAFF
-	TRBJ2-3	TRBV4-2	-	TGTGCCAGCAGCCAAGACGACTCCCGGGCAGATACGCAGTATTTT	CASSQDDSRADTQYF
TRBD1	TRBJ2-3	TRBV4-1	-	TGCGCCAGCAGCCCATCTCGACAGGGCGCAGATACGCAGTATTTT	CASSPSRQGADTQYF
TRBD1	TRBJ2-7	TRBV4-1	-	TGCGCCAGCAGCCACTTACCGGGACAGGGGCCATACGAGCAGTACTTC	CASSHLPGQGPYEQYF
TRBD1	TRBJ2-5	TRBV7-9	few	TGTGCCAGCAGCTTTCCGGACAGGAAAGAGACCCAGTACTTC	CASSFPDRKETQYF
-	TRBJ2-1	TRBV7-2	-	TGTGCCAGCAGCTTTCAACCCCTCTCCAATGAGCAGTTCTTC	CASSFQPLSNEQFF
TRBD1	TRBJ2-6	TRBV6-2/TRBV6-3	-	TGTGCCAGCAGCCCCAGGGGGTCCTCGGCCAACGTCCTGACTTTC	CASSPRGSSANVLTF
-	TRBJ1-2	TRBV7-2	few	TGTGCCAGCAGCTTAGTTCCCGGAAGGGGCTATGGCTACACCTTC	CASSLVPGRGYGYTF
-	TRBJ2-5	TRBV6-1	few	TGTGCCAGCATTTTTGGTCGGACCCAGTACTTC	CASIFGRTQYF
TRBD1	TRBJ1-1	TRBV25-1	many	TGTGCCAGCACTCCAGGGGGTGGCACTGAAGCTTTCTTT	CASTPGGGTEAFF
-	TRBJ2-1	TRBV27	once	TGTGCCAGCAGACCCGGGACGGACTACAATGAGCAGTTCTTC	CASRPGTDYNEQFF
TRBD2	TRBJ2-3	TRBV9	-	TGTGCCAGCAGCGTAGAGGGACTAGCGGGGATTTCAGATACGCAGTATTTT	CASSVEGLAGISDTQYF
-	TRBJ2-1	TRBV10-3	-	TGTGCCATCAGTGAACCCGCGGGGAATGAGCAGTTCTTC	CAISEPAGNEQFF
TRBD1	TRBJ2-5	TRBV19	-	TGTGCCAGTAGTATTGACTCGGACAGGGGACAAGAGACCCAGTACTTC	CASSIDSDRGQETQYF
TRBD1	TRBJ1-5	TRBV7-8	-	TGTGCCAGCACCGAGTGGGGGACAGGAGATTTTTATAGCAATCAGCCCCAGCATTTT	CASTEWGTGDFYSNQPQHF
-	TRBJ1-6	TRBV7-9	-	TGTGCCAGCAGCTTAGGGACCGGGGACACTTCGATCCGTAATTCACCCCTCCACTTT	CASSLGTGDTSIRNSPLHF
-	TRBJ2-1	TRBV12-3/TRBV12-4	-	TGTGCCAGCAGTTTTTCGGGGCTGGCCGGCCATGAGCAGTTCTTC	CASSFSGLAGHEQFF
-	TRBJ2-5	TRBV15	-	TGTGCCACCAGCAGAGATCTCAGCGAAGAGACCCAGTACTTC	CATSRDLSEETQYF
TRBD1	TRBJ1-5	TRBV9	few	TGTGCCAGCAGCGTAGGGGACAGGGTCCAGCCCCAGCATTTT	CASSVGDRVQPQHF
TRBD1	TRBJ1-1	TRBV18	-	TGTGCCAGCTCTCTCGACAGGGGCCTTACGAACACTGAAGCTTTCTTT	CASSLDRGLTNTEAFF
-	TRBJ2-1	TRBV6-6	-	TGTGCCAGCGGGCAGAAATACAATGAGCAGTTCTTC	CASGQKYNEQFF
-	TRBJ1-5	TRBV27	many	TGTGCCAGCAGTCTAGTGGGGTATAGCAATCAGCCCCAGCATTTT	CASSLVGYSNQPQHF
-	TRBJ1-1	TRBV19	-	TGTGCCAGCTCAGGGTTAGACGAGTACACTGAAGCTTTCTTT	CASSGLDEYTEAFF
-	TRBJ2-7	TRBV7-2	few	TGTGCCAGCAGCTTAGAGGGGTACTACGAGCAGTACTTC	CASSLEGYYEQYF
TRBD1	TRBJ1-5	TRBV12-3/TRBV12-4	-	TGTGCCAGCAGTTTTGAAGGGACAGCTTCTAGCAATCAGCCCCAGCATTTT	CASSFEGTASSNQPQHF
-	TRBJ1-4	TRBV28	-	TGTGCCAGCATTGAAACAACTAATGAAAAACTGTTTTTT	CASIETTNEKLFF
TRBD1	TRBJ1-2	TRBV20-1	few	TGCAGTGCTCAAAACCCGGGACAGGGAATCGATGGCTACACCTTC	CSAQNPGQGIDGYTF
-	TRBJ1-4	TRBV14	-	TGTGCCAGCAGCCAATTCGGGATCCTTGGGGAAAAACTGTTTTTT	CASSQFGILGEKLFF
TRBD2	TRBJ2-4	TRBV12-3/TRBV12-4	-	TGTGCCAGCAGTCTGACTAGCGGGGCTAACATTCAGTACTTC	CASSLTSGANIQYF
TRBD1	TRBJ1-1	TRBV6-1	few	TGTGCCAGCAGTGGGACAGGGTACACTGAAGCTTTCTTT	CASSGTGYTEAFF
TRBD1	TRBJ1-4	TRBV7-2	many	TGTGCCAGCGGGGGTGGGGACAGGGTCTTTGTTAATGAAAAACTGTTTTTT	CASGGGDRVFVNEKLFF
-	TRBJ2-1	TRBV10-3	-	TGTGCCATCAGTGAGTCTGGCGAGCAGTTCTTC	CAISESGEQFF
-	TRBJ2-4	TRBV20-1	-	TGCAGTGCTAGAGGGGGGCGGGGAAGCGGGTGGTACATTCAGTACTTC	CSARGGRGSGWYIQYF
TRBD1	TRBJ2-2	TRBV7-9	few	TGTGCCAGCAGCTCGTCCGGGACAGGGGTTACCGGGGAGCTGTTTTTT	CASSSSGTGVTGELFF
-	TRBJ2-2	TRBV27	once	TGTGCCAGCAGCCCCACTTTGGGTGGCGGGGAGCTGTTTTTT	CASSPTLGGGELFF
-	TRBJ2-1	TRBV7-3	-	TGTGCCAGCAGCTTAACAGCAGGGGTCCACTCCTACAATGAGCAGTTCTTC	CASSLTAGVHSYNEQFF
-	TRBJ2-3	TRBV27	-	TGTGCCAGCAGTCCCGGACCAAGAAGCACAGATACGCAGTATTTT	CASSPGPRSTDTQYF
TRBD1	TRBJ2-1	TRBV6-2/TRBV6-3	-	TGTGCCAGCTCAGAGTACAGGGGAAACTACAATGAGCAGTTCTTC	CASSEYRGNYNEQFF
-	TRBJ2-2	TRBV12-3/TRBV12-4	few	TGTGCCAGCAGTTTAGACAATACCCCTGCCGGGGAGCTGTTTTTT	CASSLDNTPAGELFF
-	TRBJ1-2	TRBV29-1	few	TGCAGCGTTGAGGGGCAGGGAACGTTGCTCTATGGCTACACCTTC	CSVEGQGTLLYGYTF
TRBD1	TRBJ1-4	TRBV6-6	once	TGTGCCAGCAGTTACTTGCCGGGACAGGGAACTGAAAAACTGATTTTT	CASSYLPGQGTEKLIF
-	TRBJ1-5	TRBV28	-	TGTGCCAGCAGCCTGTATCAGAGGAACAATCAGCCCCAGCATTTT	CASSLYQRNNQPQHF
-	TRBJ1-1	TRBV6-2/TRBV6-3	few	TGTGCCAGCAGTTACTCGGGAACGGGGGGAAGGTACACTGAAGCTTTCTTT	CASSYSGTGGRYTEAFF
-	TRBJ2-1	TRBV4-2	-	TGTGCCAGCAGCCAAGGCGCGGGCCAGGGGGGTAATGAGCAGTTCTTC	CASSQGAGQGGNEQFF
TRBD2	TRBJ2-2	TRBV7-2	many	TGTGCCAGCAGCTTAGCGAACGGGAAGCGGGGGGGAACCGGGGAGCTGTTTTTT	CASSLANGKRGGTGELFF
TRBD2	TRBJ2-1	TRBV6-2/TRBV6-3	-	TGTGCCAGCTTACGCGGGGGGGTCGATGAGCAGTTCTTC	CASLRGGVDEQFF
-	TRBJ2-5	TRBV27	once	TGTGCCAGCAGTTTTATGTTCGGGGTCCAAGAGACCCAGTACTTC	CASSFMFGVQETQYF
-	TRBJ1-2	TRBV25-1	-	TGTGCCAGCAGTGAACGGCAAGACTATGGCTACACCTTC	CASSERQDYGYTF
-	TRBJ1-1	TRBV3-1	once	TGTGCCAGCAACTCCGGGGGGGGCAGGCCTCAGCAGGCGAACACTGAAGCTTTCTTT	CASNSGGGRPQQANTEAFF
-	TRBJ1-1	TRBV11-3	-	TGTGCCAGCAGCTTAGATGTAGGGCCCATTGGGAACACTGAAGCTTTCTTT	CASSLDVGPIGNTEAFF
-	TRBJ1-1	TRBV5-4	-	TGTGCCACCGGGGGGAGGGGCGACGGCACTGAAGCTTTCTTT	CATGGRGDGTEAFF
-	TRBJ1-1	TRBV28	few	TGTGCCAGCAGTTTAAGAGGAGGGGGGGGAGGGGAAGCTTTCTTT	CASSLRGGGGGEAFF
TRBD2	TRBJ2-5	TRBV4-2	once	TGTGCCAGCAGCCCTTCGGGACTAGCGGAACAAGAGACCCAGTACTTC	CASSPSGLAEQETQYF